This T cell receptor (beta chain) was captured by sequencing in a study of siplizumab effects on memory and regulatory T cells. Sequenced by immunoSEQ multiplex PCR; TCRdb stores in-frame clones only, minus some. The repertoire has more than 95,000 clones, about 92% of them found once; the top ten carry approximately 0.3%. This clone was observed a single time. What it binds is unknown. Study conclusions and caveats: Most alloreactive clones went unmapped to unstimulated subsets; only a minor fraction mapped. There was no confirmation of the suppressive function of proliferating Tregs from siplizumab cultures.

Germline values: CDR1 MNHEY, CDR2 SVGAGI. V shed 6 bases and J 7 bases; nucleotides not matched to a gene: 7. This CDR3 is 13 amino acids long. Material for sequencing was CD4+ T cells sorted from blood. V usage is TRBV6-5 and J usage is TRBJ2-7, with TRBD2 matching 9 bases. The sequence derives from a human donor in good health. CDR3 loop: CASRGTSSQEQYF. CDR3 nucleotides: TGTGCCAGCAGGGGGACTAGCAGCCAGGAGCAGTACTTC.